The TCR beta chain under discussion was sequenced for a study of T cell clusters in autoimmune cytopenias. Study at large: The median distinct TRB clonotype count was roughly 2,400 per sample, from a median roughly 52,000 reads.

This clonotype is labeled medium-sized (0.01 to 0.1%) based on frequency. Its matching antigen is unknown. Study findings and constraints: No cluster-lack signature appeared between secondary cytopenia and chronic lymphocytic leukemia patients, apparently due to lymphoma masking. Primary autoimmune cytopenia patients appeared to lack physiological T cell clusters present in healthy donors. TRB repertoire shifts in secondary cytopenia and chronic lymphocytic leukemia mostly reflected lymphoma, not autoimmunity.

The CDR3 sequence is 15 residues long. Germline V gene sequence: CDR1 MRHNA, CDR2 SNTAGT. Each sample's input was approximately 270 ng genomic DNA, 35,000 to 40,000 genome equivalents. Multiplex touch-down PCR amplified TRB using TRB-A and TRB-B pools in one tube. TCRdb reprocessed the multiplex PCR reads, with one entry per CDR3 protein and no DNA. The sample spans 450 to 550 distinct CDR3 sequences; the ten largest clones claim around 68%. This clonotype was obtained from a human donor with an autoimmune cytopenia or autoimmune hepatitis (not recorded which). Sequencing was performed on peripheral blood. The V gene is TRBV6-4, the J gene TRBJ2-5; TCRdb indicates TRBD1, and absent DNA this call remains unverified. This CDR3 is CARRVRGGPQETQYF.